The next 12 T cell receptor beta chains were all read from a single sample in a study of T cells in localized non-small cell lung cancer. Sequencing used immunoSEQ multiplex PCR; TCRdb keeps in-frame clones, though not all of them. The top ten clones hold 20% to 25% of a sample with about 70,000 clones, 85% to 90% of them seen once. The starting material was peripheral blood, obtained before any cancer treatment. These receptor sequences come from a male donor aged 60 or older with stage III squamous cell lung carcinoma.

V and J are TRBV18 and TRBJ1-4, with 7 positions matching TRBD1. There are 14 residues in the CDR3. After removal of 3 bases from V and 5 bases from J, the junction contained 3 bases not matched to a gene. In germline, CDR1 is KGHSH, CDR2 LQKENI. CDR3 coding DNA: TGTGCCAGCTCACCGCCGGGACAGAATGAAAAACTGTTTTTT. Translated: CASSPPGQNEKLFF.

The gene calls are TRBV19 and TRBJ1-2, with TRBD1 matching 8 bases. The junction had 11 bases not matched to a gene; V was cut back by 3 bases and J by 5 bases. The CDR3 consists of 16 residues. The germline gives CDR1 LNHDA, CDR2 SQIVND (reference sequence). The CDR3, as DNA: TGTGCCAGTAGTATCTTAGGACAGGGATCAGATTATGGCTACACCTTC. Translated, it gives CASSILGQGSDYGYTF.

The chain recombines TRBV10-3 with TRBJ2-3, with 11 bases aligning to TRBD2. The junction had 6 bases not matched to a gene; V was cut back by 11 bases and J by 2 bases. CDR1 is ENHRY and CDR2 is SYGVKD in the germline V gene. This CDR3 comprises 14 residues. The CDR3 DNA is TGTGCCGCCACACTAGCGGGGGACACAGATACGCAGTATTTT. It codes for CAATLAGDTDTQYF.

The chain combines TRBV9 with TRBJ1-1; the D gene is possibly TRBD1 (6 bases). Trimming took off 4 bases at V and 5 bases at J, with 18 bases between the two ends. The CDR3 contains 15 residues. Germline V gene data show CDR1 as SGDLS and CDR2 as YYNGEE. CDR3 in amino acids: CASSFLQGIGTEAFF. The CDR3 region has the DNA TGTGCCAGCAGCTTCCTACAGGGTATTGGGACTGAAGCTTTCTTT.

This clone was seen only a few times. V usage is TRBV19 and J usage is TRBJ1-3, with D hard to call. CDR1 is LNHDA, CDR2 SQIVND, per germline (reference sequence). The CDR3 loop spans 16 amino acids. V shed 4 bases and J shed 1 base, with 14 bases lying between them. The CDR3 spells CASSKGNRVSGNTIYF. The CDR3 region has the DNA TGTGCCAGTAGTAAAGGAAACAGAGTGTCTGGAAACACCATATATTTT.

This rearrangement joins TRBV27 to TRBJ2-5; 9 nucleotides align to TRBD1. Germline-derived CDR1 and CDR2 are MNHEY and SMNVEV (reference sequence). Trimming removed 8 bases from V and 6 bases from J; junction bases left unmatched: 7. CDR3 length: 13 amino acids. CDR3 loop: CASGQGQGQTQYF. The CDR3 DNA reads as TGTGCCAGCGGCCAGGGACAGGGACAGACCCAGTACTTC.

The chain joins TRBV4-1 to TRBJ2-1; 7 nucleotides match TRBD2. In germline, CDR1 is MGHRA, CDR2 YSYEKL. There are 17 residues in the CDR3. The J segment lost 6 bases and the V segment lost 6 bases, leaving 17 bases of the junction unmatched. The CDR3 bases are TGCGCCAGCAGTTCGGGAGGTCGCGGCGGGGATTTCAATGAGCAGTTCTTC. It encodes CASSSGGRGGDFNEQFF.

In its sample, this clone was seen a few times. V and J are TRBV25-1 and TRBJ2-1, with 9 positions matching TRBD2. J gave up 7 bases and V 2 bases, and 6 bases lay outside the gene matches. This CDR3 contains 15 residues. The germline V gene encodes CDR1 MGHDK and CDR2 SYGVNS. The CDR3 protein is CASSEKAGGHNEQFF. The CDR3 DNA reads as TGTGCCAGCAGTGAAAAGGCGGGGGGGCATAATGAGCAGTTCTTC.

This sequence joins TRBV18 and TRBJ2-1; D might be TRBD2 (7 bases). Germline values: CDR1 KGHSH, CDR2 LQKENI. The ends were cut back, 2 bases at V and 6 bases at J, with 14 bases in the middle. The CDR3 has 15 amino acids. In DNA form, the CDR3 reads TGTGCCAGCTCACCAAGTGGGGGGGCTTCCAATGAGCAGTTCTTC. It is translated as CASSPSGGASNEQFF.

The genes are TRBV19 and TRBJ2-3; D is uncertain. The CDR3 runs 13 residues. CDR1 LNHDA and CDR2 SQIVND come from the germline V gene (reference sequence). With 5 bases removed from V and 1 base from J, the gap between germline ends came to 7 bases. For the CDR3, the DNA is TGTGCCAGTAGTCAGCAGGGCACAGATACGCAGTATTTT. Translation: CASSQQGTDTQYF.

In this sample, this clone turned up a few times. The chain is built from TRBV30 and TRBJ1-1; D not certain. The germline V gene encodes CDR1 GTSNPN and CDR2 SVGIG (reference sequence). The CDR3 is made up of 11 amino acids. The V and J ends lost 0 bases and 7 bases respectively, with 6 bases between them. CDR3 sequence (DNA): TGTGCCTGGAGTGTACAGCTTGAAGCTTTCTTT. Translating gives CAWSVQLEAFF.

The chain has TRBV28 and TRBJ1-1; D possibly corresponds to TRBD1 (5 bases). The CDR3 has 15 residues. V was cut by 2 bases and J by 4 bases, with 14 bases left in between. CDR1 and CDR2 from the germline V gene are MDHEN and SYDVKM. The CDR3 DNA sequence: TGTGCCAGCAGTTTAGGTCAGGGAAGGGGCACTGAAGCTTTCTTT. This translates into CASSLGQGRGTEAFF.